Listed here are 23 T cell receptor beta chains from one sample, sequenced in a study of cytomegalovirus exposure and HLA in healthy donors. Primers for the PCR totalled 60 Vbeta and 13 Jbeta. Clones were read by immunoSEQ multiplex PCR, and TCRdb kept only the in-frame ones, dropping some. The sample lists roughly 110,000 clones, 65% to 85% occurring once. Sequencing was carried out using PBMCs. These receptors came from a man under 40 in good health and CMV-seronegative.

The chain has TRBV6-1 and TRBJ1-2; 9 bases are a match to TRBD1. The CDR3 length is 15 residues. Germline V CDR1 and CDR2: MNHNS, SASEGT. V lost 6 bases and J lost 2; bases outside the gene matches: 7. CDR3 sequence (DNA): TGTGCCAGCAGCCAACAGGGGGCGACCAACTATGGCTACACCTTC. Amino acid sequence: CASSQQGATNYGYTF.

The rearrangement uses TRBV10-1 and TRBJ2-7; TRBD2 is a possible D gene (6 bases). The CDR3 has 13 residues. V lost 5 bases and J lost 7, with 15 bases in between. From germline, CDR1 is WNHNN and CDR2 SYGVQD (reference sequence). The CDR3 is CASSPRGGAEQYF. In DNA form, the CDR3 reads TGCGCCAGCAGTCCCCGGGGAGGCGCGGAGCAGTACTTC.

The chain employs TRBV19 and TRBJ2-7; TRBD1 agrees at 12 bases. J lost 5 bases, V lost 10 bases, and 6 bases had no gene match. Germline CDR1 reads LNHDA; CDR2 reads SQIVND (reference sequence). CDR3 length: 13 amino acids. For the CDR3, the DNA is TGTGCCACCCGGGACAGGGGGCGCGACGAGCAGTACTTC. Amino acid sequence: CATRDRGRDEQYF.

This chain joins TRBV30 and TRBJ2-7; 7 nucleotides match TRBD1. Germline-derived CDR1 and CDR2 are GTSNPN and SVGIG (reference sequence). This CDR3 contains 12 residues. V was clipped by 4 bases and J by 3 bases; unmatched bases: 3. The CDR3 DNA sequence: TGTGCCTGGAACCGGGACAGCTACGAGCAGTACTTC. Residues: CAWNRDSYEQYF.

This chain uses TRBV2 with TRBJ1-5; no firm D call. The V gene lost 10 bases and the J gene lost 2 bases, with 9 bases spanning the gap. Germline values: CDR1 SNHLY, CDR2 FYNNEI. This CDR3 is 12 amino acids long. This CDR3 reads CATGRGNQPQHF. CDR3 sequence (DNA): TGTGCCACGGGGAGGGGCAATCAGCCCCAGCATTTT.

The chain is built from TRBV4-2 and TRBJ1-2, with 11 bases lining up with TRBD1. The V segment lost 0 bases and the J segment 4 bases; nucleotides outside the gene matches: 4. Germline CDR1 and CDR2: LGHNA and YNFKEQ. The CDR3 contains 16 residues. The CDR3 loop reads CASSQERGQGGYGYTF. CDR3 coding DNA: TGTGCCAGCAGCCAAGAACGGGGACAGGGGGGCTATGGCTACACCTTC.

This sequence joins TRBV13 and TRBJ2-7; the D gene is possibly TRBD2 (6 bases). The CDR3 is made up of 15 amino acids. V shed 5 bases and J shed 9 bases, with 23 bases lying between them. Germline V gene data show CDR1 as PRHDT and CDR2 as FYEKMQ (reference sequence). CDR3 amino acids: CASSPGTSKTRGQYF. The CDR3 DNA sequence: TGTGCCAGCAGCCCCGGGACTTCAAAAACCCGGGGGCAGTACTTC.

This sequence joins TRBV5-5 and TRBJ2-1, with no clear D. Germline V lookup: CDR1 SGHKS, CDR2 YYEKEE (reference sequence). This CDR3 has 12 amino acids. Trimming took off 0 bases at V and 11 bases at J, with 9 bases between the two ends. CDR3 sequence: CASSLGQEKQFF. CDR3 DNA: TGTGCCAGCAGCTTGGGCCAGGAAAAGCAGTTCTTC. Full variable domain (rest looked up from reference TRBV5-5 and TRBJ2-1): DAGVTQSPTHLIKTRGQQVTLRCSPISGHKSVSWYQQVLGQGPQFIFQYYEKEERGRGNFPDRFSARQFPNYSSELNVNALLLGDSALYLCASSLGQEKQFFGPGTRLTVL.

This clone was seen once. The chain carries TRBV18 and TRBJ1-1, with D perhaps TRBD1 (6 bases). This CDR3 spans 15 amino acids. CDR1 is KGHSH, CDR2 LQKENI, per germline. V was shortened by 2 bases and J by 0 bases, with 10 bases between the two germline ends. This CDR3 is CASSPGQILNTEAFF. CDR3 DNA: TGTGCCAGCTCACCAGGACAGATTCTGAACACTGAAGCTTTCTTT.

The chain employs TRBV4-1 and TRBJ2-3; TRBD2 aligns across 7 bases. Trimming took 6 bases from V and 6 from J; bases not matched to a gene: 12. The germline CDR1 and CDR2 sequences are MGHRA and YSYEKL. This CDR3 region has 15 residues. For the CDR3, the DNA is TGCGCCAGCAGAGGGAGCGGGAACTTCCGGGATACGCAGTATTTT. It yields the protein CASRGSGNFRDTQYF.

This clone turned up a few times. In DNA, the CDR3 is TGTGCCCGGGTGGAGTATGGCTACACCTTC. Its translation is CARVEYGYTF. This chain joins TRBV5-3 and TRBJ1-2, with no clear D. TRBV5-3 is an ORF, and what it does is uncertain. Deletions cut 10 bases from V and 5 bases from J, with 9 bases between. The CDR3 contains 10 residues.

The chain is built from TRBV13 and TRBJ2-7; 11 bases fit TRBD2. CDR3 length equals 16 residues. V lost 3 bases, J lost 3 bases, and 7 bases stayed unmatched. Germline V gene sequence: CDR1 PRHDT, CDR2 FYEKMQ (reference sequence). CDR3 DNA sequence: TGTGCCAGCAGCTTTTCACTAGCGGGAGCCTACTACGAGCAGTACTTC. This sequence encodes CASSFSLAGAYYEQYF.

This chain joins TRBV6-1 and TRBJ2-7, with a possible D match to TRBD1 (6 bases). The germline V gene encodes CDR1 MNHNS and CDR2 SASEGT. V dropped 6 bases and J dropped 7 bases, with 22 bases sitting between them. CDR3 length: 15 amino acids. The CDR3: CASRGAVTGSNEQYF. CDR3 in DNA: TGTGCCAGCAGAGGGGCCGTGACAGGATCTAATGAGCAGTACTTC.

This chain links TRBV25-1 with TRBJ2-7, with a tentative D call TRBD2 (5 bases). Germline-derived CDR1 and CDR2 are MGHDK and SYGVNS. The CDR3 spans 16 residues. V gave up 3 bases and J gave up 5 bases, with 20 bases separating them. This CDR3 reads CASSEWGEGSGNEQYF. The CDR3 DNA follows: TGTGCCAGCAGTGAGTGGGGTGAAGGGTCGGGGAACGAGCAGTACTTC.

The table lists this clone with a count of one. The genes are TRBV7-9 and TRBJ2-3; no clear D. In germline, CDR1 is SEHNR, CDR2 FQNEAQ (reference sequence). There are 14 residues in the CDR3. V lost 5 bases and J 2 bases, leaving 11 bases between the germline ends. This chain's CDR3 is CASSPRDNTDTQYF. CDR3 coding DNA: TGTGCCAGCAGCCCGCGCGACAACACAGATACGCAGTATTTT.

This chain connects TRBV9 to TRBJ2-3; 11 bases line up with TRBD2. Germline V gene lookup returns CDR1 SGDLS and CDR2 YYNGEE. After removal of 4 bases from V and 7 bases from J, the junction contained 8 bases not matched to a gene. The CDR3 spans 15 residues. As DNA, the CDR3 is TGTGCCAGCAGCCCCCCCGGGACTAGCGGAAATACGCAGTATTTT. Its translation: CASSPPGTSGNTQYF.

The CDR3 region is CASSQLQAGRETQYF. The CDR3 DNA reads as TGCGCCAGCAGCCAACTCCAAGCAGGTAGAGAGACCCAGTACTTC. V is TRBV4-1 and J is TRBJ2-5; D uncertain. The CDR3 is 15 residues long. V gave up 2 bases and J gave up 4 bases, with 14 bases separating them. The germline CDR1 and CDR2 sequences are MGHRA and YSYEKL.

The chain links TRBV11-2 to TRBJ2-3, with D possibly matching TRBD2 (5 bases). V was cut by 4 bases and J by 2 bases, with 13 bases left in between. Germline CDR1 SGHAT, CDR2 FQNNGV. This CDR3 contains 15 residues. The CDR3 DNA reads TGTGCCAGCAGCTCGACCGGGGAATTCACAGATACGCAGTATTTT. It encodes CASSSTGEFTDTQYF.

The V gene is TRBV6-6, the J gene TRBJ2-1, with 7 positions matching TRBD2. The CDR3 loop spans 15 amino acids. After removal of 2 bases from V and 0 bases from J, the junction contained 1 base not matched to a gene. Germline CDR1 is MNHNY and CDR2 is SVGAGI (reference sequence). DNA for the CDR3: TGTGCCAGCAGTTACGGCGGGAGCTCCTACAATGAGCAGTTCTTC. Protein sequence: CASSYGGSSYNEQFF.

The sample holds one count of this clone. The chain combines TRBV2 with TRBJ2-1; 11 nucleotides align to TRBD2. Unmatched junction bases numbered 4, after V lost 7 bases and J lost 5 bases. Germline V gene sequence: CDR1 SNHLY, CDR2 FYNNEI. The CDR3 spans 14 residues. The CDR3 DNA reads TGTGCCAGCATCGTAGCGGGGGGGAACAATGAGCAGTTCTTC. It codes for CASIVAGGNNEQFF. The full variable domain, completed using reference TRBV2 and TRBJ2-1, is EPEVTQTPSHQVTQMGQEVILRCVPISNHLYFYWYRQILGQKVEFLVSFYNNEISEKSEIFDDQFSVERPDGSNFTLKIRSTKLEDSAMYFCASIVAGGNNEQFFGPGTRLTVL.

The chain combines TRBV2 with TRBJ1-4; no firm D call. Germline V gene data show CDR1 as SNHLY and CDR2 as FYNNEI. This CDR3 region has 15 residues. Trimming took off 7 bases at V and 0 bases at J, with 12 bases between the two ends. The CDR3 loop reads CASILTEATNEKLFF. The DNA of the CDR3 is TGTGCCAGCATTCTTACAGAAGCAACTAATGAAAAACTGTTTTTT. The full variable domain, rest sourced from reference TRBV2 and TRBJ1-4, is EPEVTQTPSHQVTQMGQEVILRCVPISNHLYFYWYRQILGQKVEFLVSFYNNEISEKSEIFDDQFSVERPDGSNFTLKIRSTKLEDSAMYFCASILTEATNEKLFFGSGTQLSVL.

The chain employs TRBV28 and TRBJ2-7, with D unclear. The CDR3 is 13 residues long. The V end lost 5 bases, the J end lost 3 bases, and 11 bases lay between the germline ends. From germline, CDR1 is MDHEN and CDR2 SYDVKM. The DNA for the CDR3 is TGTGCCAGCAGTCCTCGACTCTTCTACGAGCAGTACTTC. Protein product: CASSPRLFYEQYF.

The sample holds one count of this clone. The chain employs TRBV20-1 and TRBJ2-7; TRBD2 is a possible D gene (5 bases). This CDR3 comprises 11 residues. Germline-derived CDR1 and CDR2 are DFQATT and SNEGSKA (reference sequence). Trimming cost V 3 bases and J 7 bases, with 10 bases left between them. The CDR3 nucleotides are TGCAGTGCTAGTCTCGGGGTGGAGCAGTACTTC. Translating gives CSASLGVEQYF.